The clone carrying this TCR beta chain was seen just once. The germline gives CDR1 KGHSY, CDR2 FQNENV. CDR3 size: 15 residues. The V gene end was trimmed by 0 bases and the J gene end by 3 bases; junction bases not matched to a gene: 3. The data were produced by immunoSEQ multiplex PCR, yet TCRdb's version contains in-frame clones alone and is incomplete. Here the sample spans some 1.5 million clones, 95% to 99% being singletons. A split of CD4+ cells into CD45RA+ naive and CD45RA-negative memory subsets was performed. This specimen comes from a study of shared clonotypes between healthy human individuals.

The J gene is TRBJ2-5, the V gene TRBV16; TRBD1 matches 8 bases. This sequence was found in a man aged 30 to 45 in good health. Specimen: naive CD4+ T cells sorted from blood. Subset indicated: CD45RA+ positively selected. Here the CDR3 reads CASSQSRQGKETQYF. DNA for the CDR3: TGTGCCAGCAGCCAATCGAGACAGGGGAAAGAGACCCAGTACTTC.